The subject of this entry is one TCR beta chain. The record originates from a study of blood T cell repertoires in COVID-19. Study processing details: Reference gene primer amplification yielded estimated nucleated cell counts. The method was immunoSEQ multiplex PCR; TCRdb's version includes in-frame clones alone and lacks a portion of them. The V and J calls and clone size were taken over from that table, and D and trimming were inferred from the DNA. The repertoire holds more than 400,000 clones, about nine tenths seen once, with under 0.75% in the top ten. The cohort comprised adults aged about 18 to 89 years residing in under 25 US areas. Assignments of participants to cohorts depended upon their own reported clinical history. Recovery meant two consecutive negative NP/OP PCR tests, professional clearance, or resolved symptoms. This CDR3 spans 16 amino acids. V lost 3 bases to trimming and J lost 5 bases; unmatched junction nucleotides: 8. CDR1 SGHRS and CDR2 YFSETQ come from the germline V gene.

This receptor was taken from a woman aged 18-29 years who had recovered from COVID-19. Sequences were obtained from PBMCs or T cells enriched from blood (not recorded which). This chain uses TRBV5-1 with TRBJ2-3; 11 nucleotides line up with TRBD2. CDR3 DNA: TGCGCCAGCAGCTCGGGACTAGCGGCCCGGGGAGATACGCAGTATTTT. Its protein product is CASSSGLAARGDTQYF.